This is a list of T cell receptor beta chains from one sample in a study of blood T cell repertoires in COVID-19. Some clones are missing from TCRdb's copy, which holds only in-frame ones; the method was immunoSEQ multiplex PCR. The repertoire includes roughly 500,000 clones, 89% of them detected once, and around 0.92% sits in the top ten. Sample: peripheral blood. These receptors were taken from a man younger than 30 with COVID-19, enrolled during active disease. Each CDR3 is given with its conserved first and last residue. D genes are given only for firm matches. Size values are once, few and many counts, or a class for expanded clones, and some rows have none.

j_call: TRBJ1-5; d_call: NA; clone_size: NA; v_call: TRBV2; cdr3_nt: TGTGCCAGCAGGGGGCCTTATAGCAATCAGCCCCAGCATTTT; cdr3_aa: CASRGPYSNQPQHF
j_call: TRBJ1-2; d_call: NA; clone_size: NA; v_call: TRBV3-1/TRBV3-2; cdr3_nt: TGTGCCAGCAGCCACCCCTGGACAGAAGTTGTCTATGGCTACACCTTC; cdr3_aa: CASSHPWTEVVYGYTF
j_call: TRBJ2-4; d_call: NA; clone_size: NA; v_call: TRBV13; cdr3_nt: TGTGCCAGCAGCATGGGGGCCCAGCGAGCCAAAAACATTCAGTACTTC; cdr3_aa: CASSMGAQRAKNIQYF
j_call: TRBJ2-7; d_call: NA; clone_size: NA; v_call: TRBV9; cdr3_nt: TGTGCCAGCAGCGTCGCACAGGGTTCCTACGAGCAGTACTTC; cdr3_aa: CASSVAQGSYEQYF
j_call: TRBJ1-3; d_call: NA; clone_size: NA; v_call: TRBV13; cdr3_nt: TGTGCCAGCAGCCCTCCTACAGGGAGCTCTGGAAACACCATATATTTT; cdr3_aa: CASSPPTGSSGNTIYF
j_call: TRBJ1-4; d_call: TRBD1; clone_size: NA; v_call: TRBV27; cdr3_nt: TGTGCCAGCCGGGACAGTTTAGGCCGAGAAAAACTGTTTTTT; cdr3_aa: CASRDSLGREKLFF
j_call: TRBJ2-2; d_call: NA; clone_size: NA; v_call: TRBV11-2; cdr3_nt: TGTGCCAGCAGCCTCTCCCGACAGCTGACCGGGGAGCTGTTTTTT; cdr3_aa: CASSLSRQLTGELFF
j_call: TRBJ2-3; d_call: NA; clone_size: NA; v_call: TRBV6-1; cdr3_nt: TGTGCCAGCAGTGTTTTGCGGGTTGGAGCCACAGATACGCAGTATTTT; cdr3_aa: CASSVLRVGATDTQYF
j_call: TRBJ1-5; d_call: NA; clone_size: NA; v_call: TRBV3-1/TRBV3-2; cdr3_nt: TGTGCCAGCAAACTTTCGGGGAAGGGCCAGCCCCAGCATTTT; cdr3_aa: CASKLSGKGQPQHF
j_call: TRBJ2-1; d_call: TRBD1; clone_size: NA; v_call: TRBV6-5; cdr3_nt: TGTGCCAGCAGTTACACATGGACAGGGGAATATGAGCAGTTCTTC; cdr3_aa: CASSYTWTGEYEQFF
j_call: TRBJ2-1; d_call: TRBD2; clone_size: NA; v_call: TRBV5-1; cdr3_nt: TGCGCCAGCCAAGGACTAGCGGACAACAATGAGCAGTTCTTC; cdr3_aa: CASQGLADNNEQFF
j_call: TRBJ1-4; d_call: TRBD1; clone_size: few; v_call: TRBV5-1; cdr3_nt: TGCGCCAGCAGCGACAGGGGCTCAACTGAAAAACTGTTTTTT; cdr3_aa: CASSDRGSTEKLFF
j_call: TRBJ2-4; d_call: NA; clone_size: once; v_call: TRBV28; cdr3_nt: TGTGCCAGCAGCCGCAGGGTTGTGAACATTCAGTACTTC; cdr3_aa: CASSRRVVNIQYF
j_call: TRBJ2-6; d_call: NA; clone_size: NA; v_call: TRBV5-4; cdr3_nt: TGTGCCAGCAGCTTGTGGAGTGGGGCCAACGTCCTGACTTTC; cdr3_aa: CASSLWSGANVLTF
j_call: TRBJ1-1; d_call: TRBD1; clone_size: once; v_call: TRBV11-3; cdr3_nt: TGTGCCAGCAGCTTTGAGGGGGCCACTGAAGCTTTCTTT; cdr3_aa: CASSFEGATEAFF
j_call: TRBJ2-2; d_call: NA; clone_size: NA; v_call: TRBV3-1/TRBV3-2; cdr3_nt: TGTGCCAGCAGCCGGCAGGAAATGAACACCGGGGAGCTGTTTTTT; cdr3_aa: CASSRQEMNTGELFF
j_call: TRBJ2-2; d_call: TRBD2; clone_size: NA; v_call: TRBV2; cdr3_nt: TGTGCCAGCAGTACGGGACTAGCGGGGGTCAACACCGGGGAGCTGTTTTTT; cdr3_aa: CASSTGLAGVNTGELFF
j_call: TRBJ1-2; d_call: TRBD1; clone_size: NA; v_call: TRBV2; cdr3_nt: TGTGCCAGCACCGGGACAGGGGGTACCTATGGCTACACCTTC; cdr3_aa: CASTGTGGTYGYTF
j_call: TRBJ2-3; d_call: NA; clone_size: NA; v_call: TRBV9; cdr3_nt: TGTGCCAGCAGCGTAGATCTTAGCTCCGCAGATACGCAGTATTTT; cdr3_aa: CASSVDLSSADTQYF
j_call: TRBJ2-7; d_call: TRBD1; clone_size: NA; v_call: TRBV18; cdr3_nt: TGTGCCAGCTCACAGGAGACAGGGGACTACGAGCAGTACTTC; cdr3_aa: CASSQETGDYEQYF
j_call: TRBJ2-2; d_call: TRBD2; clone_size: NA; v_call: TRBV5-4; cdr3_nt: TGTGCCAGCAGCTTCCTAGCGGGGAACACCGGGGAGCTGTTTTTT; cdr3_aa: CASSFLAGNTGELFF
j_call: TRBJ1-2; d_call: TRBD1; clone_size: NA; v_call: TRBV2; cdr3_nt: TGTGCCAGCAGTGCTGACCGGGACAGGGTCCCCGGGCGAGGCTACACCTTC; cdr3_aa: CASSADRDRVPGRGYTF
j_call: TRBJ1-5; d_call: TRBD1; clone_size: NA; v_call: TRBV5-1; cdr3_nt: TGCGCCAGCAGCCCTGGGACAGCTAATCAGCCCCAGCATTTT; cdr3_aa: CASSPGTANQPQHF
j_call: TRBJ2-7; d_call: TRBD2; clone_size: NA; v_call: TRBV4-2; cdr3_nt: TGTGCCAGCAGCCAAGCTGTGGGAGGGTACGAGCAGTACTTC; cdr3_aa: CASSQAVGGYEQYF
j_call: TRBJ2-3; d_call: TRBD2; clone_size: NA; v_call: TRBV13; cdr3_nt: TGTGCCAGCAGCTCCCCGGCACTAGCGTTTATAGATACGCAGTATTTT; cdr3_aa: CASSSPALAFIDTQYF
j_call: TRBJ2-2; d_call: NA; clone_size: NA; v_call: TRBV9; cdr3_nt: TGTGCCAGCAGCGTAGCTCCCGGGGGCACCGGGGAGCTGTTTTTT; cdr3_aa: CASSVAPGGTGELFF
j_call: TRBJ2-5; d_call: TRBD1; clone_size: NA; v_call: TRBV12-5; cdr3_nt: TGTGCTAGTGGTATGACAGGGACCCAAGAGACCCAGTACTTC; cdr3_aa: CASGMTGTQETQYF
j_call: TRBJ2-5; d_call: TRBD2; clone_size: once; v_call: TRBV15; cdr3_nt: TGTGCCACCCCCCGGGGGGACGGTGGGGAGACCCAGTACTTC; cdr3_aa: CATPRGDGGETQYF
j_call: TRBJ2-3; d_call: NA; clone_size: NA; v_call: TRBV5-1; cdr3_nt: TGCGCCAGCCGGAATGGACAGATCACAGATACGCAGTATTTT; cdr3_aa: CASRNGQITDTQYF
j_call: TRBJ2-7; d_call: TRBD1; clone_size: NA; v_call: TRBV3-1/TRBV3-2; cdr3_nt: TGTGCCAGCAGCCGAACCGGACAGGGGAGCGAGCAGTACTTC; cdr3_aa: CASSRTGQGSEQYF
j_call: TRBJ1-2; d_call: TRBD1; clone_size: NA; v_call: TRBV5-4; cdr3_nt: TGTGCCAGCAGCACCGGGACAGGGGGAAACTATGGCTACACCTTC; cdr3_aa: CASSTGTGGNYGYTF
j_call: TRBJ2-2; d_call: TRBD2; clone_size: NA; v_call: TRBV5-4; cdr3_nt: TGTGCCAGCAGCTCCGGGGGGGCCTCGAACACCGGGGAGCTGTTTTTT; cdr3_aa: CASSSGGASNTGELFF
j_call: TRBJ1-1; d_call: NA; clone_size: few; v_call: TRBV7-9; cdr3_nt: TGTGCCAGCAGCTTATTCGAGCAGGTTGCTATGAACACTGAAGCTTTCTTT; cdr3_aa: CASSLFEQVAMNTEAFF
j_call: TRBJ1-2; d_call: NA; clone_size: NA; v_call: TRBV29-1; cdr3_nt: TGCAGCGTTGATCCGGCAGGCTATGGCTACACCTTC; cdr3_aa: CSVDPAGYGYTF
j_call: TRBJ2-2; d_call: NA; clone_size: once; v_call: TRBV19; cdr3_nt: TGTGCCAGTAAGGTTGCGGAGAACACCGGGGAGCTGTTTTTT; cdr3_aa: CASKVAENTGELFF
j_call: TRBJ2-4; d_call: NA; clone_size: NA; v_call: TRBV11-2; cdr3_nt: TGTGCCAGCAGCTTAGGGCCAAGTGACATTCAGTACTTC; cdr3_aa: CASSLGPSDIQYF
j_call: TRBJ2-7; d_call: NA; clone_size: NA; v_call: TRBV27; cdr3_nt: TGTGCCAGCCGCCGAGGGAACGAAATCTACGAGCAGTACTTC; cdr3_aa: CASRRGNEIYEQYF
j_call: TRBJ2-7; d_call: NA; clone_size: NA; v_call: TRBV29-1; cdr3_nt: TGCAGCGTTGAAGGATGCCAGAAGACCTACGAGCAGTACTTC; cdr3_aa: CSVEGCQKTYEQYF
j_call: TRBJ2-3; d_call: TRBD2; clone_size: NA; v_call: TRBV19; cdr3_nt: TGTGCCAGTACTGAACTAGCGGGAGTAGGAGATACGCAGTATTTT; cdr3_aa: CASTELAGVGDTQYF
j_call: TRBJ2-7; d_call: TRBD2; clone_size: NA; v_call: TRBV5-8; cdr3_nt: TGTGCCAGCAGGAGGACTAGCGGACATTACGAGCAGTACTTC; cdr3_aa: CASRRTSGHYEQYF
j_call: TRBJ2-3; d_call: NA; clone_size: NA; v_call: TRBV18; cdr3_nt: TGTGCCAGCTCACCTATCGGAACTAGCAGTTTGGATACGCAGTATTTT; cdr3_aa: CASSPIGTSSLDTQYF
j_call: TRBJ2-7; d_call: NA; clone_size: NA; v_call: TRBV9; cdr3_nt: TGTGCCAGCAGCGCTCGGGGGAGCTCCTACGAGCAGTACTTC; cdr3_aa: CASSARGSSYEQYF
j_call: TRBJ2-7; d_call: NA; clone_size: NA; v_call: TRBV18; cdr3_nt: TGTGCCAGCTCACCAGGACAGCAAAGCTCCTACGAGCAGTACTTC; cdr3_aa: CASSPGQQSSYEQYF
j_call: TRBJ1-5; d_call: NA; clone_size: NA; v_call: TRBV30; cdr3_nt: TGTGCCTGGAGTGTAGAGGGTTTCAATCAGCCCCAGCATTTT; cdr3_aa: CAWSVEGFNQPQHF
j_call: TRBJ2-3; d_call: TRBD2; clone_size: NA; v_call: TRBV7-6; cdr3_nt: TGTGCCAGCAGCTCAGGACTAGCGGGTTCCTCTACAGATACGCAGTATTTT; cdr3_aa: CASSSGLAGSSTDTQYF
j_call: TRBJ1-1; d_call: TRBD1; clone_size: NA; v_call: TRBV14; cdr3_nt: TGTGCCAGCAGCCATGAAGCTATTGGTACCGGGACAGGGGCTTTCTTT; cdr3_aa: CASSHEAIGTGTGAFF
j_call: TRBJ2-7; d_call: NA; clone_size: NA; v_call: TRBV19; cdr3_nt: TGTGCCAGTAGTCCGGGAGACAGTACCTACGAGCAGTACTTC; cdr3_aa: CASSPGDSTYEQYF
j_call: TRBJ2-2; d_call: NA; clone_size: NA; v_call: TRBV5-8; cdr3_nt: TGTGCCAGCAGCTTACGTAGCGTGGGCACCGGGGAGCTGTTTTTT; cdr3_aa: CASSLRSVGTGELFF
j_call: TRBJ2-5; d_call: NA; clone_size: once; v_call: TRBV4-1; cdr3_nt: TGCGCCAGCAGCCAAGATTGGGGCCGGGAGACCCAGTACTTC; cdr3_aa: CASSQDWGRETQYF
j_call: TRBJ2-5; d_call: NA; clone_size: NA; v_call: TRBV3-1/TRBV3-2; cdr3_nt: TGTGCCAGCAGCCAACGAACCAAGGGGGTGGAGACCCAGTACTTC; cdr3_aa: CASSQRTKGVETQYF
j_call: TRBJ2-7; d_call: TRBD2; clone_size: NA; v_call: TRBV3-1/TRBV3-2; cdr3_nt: TGTGCCAGCAGCCAAGACGCTAGCGGCTACGAGCAGTACTTC; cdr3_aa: CASSQDASGYEQYF
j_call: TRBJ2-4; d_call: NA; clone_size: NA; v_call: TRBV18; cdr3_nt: TGTGCCAGCTCACCAAAGGCAGGGGAAAACATTCAGTACTTC; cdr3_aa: CASSPKAGENIQYF